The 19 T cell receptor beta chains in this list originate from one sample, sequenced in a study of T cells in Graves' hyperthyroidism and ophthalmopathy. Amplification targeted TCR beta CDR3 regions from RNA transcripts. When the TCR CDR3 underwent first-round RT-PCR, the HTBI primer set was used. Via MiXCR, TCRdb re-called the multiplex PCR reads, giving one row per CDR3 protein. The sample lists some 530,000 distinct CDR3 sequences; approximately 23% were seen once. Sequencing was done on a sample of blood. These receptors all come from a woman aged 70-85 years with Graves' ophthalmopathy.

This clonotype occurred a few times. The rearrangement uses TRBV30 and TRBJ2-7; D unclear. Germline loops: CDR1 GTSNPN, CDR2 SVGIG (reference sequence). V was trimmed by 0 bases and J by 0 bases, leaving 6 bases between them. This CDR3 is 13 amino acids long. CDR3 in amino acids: CAWSVNPSYEQYF. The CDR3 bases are TGTGCCTGGAGTGTGAATCCCTCCTACGAGCAGTACTTC.

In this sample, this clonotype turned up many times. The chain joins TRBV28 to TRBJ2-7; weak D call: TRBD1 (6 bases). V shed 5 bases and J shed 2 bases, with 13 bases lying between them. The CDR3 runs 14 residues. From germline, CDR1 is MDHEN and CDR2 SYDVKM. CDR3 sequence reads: CASSPQGLTYEQYF. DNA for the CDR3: TGTGCCAGCAGTCCCCAGGGGTTAACCTACGAGCAGTACTTC.

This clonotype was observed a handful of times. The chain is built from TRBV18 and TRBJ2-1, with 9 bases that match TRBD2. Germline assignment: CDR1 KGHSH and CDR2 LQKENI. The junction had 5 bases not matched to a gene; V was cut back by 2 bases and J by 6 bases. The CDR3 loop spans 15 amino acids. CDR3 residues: CASSPASGTLNEQFF. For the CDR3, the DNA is TGTGCCAGCTCACCAGCTAGCGGGACTCTCAATGAGCAGTTCTTC.

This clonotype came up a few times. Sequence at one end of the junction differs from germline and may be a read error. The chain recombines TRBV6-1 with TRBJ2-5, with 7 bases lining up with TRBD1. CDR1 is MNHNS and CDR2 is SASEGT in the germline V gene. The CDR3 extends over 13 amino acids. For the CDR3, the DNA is TGTGCCAGCACCCTAAGGGAAGGGGGCGTGCAAAACTTC. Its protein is CASTLREGGVQNF.

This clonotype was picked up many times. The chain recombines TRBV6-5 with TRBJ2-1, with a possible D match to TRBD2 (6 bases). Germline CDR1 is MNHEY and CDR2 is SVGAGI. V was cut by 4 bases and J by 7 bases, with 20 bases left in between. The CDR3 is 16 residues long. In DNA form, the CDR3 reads TGTGCCAGCAGTTCACCAAGCGGGCAGAGTATGAATGAGCAGTTCTTC. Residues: CASSSPSGQSMNEQFF.

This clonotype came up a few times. Here the CDR3 reads CASSSPGQTLNTGELFF. The CDR3 DNA follows: TGTGCCAGCAGCTCCCCGGGACAGACGCTGAACACCGGGGAGCTGTTTTTT. V and J are TRBV7-3 and TRBJ2-2; 7 bases match TRBD1. The CDR3 covers 17 residues. The trim removed 4 bases at V and 1 base at J, leaving 9 bases unmatched. Germline V lookup: CDR1 SGHTA, CDR2 FQGTGA.

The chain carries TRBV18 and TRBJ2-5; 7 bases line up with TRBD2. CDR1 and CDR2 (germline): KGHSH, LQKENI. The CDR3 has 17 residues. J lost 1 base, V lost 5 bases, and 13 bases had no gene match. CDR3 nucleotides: TGTGCCAGCTCATCTTTCGAGGGACTACCGACCCAAGAGACCCAGTACTTC. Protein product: CASSSFEGLPTQETQYF.

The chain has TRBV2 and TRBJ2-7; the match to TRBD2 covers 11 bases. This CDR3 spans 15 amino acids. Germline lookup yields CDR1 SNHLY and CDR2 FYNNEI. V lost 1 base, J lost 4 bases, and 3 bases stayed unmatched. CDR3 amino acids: CASSEGLAGGYEQYF. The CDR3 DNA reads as TGTGCCAGCAGTGAAGGATTAGCGGGAGGGTACGAGCAGTACTTC.

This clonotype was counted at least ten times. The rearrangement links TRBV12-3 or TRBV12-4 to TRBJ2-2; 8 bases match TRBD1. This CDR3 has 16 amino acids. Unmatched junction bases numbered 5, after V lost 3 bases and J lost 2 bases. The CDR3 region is CASSLGPGGNTGELFF. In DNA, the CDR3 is TGTGCCAGCAGTTTGGGTCCAGGGGGCAACACCGGGGAGCTGTTTTTT.

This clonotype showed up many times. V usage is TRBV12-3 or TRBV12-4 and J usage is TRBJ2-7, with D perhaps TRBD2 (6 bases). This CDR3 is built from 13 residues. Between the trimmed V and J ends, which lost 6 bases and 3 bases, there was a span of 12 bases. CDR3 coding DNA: TGTGCCAGCAGATTTAGCGGAAGCTACGAGCAGTACTTC. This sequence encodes CASRFSGSYEQYF.

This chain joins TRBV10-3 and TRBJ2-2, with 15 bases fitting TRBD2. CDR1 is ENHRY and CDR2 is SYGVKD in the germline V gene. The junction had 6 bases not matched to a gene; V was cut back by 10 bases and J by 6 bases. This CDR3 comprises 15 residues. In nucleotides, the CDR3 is TGTGCCACTCAGGGACTAGCGGGAGGCCCCGGGGAGCTGTTTTTT. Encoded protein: CATQGLAGGPGELFF.

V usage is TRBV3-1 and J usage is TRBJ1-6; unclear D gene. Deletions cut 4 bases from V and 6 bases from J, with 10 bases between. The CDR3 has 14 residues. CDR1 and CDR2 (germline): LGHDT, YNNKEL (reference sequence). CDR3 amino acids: CASSPGVSNSPLHF. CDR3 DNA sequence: TGTGCCAGCAGCCCTGGGGTTTCTAATTCACCCCTCCACTTT.

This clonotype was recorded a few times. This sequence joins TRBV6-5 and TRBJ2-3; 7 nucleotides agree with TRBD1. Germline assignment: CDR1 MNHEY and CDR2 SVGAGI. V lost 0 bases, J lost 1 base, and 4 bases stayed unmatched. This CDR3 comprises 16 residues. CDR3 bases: TGTGCCAGCAGTTACTCTACGCAGGGGGGCACAGATACGCAGTATTTT. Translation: CASSYSTQGGTDTQYF.

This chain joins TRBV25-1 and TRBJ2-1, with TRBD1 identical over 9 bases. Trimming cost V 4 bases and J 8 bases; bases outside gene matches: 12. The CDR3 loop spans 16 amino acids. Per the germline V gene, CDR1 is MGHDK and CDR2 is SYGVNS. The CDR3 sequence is CASSALSGTGFDEQFF. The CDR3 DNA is TGTGCCAGCAGTGCCCTCTCCGGGACAGGGTTCGATGAGCAGTTCTTC.

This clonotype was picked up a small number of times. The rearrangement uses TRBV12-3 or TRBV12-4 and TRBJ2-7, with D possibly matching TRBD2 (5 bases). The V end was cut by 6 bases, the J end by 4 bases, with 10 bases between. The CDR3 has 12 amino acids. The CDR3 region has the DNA TGTGCCAGCAGGGCAGAGGGTTACGAGCAGTACTTC. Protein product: CASRAEGYEQYF.

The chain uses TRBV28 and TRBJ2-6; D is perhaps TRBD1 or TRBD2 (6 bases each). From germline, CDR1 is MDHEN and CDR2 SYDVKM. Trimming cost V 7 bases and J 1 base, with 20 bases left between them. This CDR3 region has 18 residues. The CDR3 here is CASNEGHGGTSGANVLTF. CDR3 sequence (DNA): TGTGCCAGCAACGAGGGACACGGAGGGACTTCTGGGGCCAACGTCCTGACTTTC.

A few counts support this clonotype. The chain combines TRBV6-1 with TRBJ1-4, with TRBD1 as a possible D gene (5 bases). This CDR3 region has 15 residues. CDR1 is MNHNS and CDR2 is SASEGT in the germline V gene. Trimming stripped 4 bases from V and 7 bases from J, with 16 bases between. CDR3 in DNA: TGTGCCAGCAGTGCGGGGACCACTCAAACTGAAAAACTGTTTTTT. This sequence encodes CASSAGTTQTEKLFF.

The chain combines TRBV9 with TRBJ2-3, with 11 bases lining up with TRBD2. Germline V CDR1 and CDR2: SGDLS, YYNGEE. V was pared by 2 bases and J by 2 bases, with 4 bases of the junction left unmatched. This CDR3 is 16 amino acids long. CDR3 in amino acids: CASSVTSGRVTDTQYF. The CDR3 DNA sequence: TGTGCCAGCAGCGTTACTAGCGGGAGAGTCACAGATACGCAGTATTTT.

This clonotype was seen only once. CDR3 region: CASSLGGGDGNQPQHF. CDR3 bases: TGCGCCAGCAGCTTGGGGGGGGGAGACGGCAATCAGCCCCAGCATTTT. The chain employs TRBV5-1 and TRBJ1-5; D may be TRBD1 (5 bases). The V end lost 0 bases, the J end lost 2 bases, and 12 bases lay between the germline ends. This CDR3 has 16 amino acids. The germline V gene has CDR1 SGHRS and CDR2 YFSETQ.